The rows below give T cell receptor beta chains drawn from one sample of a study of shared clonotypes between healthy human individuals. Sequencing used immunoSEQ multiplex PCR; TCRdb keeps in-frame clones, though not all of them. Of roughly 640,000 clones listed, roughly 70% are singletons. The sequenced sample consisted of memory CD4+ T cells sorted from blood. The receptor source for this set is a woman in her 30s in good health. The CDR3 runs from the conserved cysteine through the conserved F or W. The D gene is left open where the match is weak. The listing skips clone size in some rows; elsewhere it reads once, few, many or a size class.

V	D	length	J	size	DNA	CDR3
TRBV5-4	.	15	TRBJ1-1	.	TGTGCCAGCAGCTTTCTAGGGGGAGGTTACACTGAAGCTTTCTTT	CASSFLGGGYTEAFF
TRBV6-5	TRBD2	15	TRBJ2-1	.	TGTGCCAGCAGCCGACTAGCAGAGACCTACAATGAGCAGTTCTTC	CASSRLAETYNEQFF
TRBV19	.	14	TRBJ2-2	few	TGTGCCAGTAGTCTCCGAGGTGGAACCGGGGAGCTGTTTTTT	CASSLRGGTGELFF
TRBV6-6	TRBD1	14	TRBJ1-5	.	TGTGCCAGCAGTAACCCGACAGGGGTTCAGCCCCAGCATTTT	CASSNPTGVQPQHF
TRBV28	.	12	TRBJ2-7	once	TGTGCCAGCGGGGGGGCCACCTACGAGCAGTACTTC	CASGGATYEQYF
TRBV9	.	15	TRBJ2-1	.	TGTGCCAGCAGCGTAGCTTGGGGGCTCACGAATGAGCAGTTCTTC	CASSVAWGLTNEQFF
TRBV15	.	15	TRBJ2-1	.	TGTGCCACCAGCAGAGATCCCAACTCCTACAATGAGCAGTTCTTC	CATSRDPNSYNEQFF
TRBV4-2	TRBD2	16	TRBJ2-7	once	TGTGCCAGCAGCCAAGCCAAACTAGCGGAACTATACGAGCAGTACTTC	CASSQAKLAELYEQYF
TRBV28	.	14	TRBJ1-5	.	TGTGCCAGCAGTCCCCGTCAGGACTATCAGCCCCAGCATTTT	CASSPRQDYQPQHF
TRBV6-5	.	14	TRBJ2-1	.	TGTGCCAGCAGTTACTCCCGGGACACCTCAGAACAGTTCTTC	CASSYSRDTSEQFF
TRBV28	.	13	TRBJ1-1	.	TGTGCCAGCAGGCCCGGGCAGAACACTGAAGCTTTCTTT	CASRPGQNTEAFF
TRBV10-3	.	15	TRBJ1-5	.	TGTGCCATCAGTGATAGACAGGATAGCAATCAGCCCCAGCATTTT	CAISDRQDSNQPQHF
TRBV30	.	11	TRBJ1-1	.	TGTGCCTGGAGTTACAGGGCCCCAGCTTTCTTT	CAWSYRAPAFF
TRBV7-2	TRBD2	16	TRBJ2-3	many	TGTGCCAGCAGGACTAAACTAGCGGGGGCCACAGATACGCAGTATTTT	CASRTKLAGATDTQYF
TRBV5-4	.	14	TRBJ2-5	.	TGTGCCAGCAGCAGGGACGTCGCCCAAGAGACCCAGTACTTC	CASSRDVAQETQYF
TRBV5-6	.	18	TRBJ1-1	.	TGTGCCAGCAGCTTTAGCAACACCGGGACCCGAAGAAGAACTGAAGCTTTCTTT	CASSFSNTGTRRRTEAFF
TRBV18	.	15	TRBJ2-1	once	TGTGCCAGCTCACCCGGGCAGGTAGTCTCCAATGAGCAGTTCTTC	CASSPGQVVSNEQFF
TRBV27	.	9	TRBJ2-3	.	TGTGCAGGAGGAGATACGCAGTATTTT	CAGGDTQYF
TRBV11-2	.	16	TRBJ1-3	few	TGTGCCAGCACCCTCTCAACAGGTGGGGCTGGAAACACCATATATTTT	CASTLSTGGAGNTIYF
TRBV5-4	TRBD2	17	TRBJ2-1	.	TGTGCCAGCAGCCAACCTTTAGCGGGAGGGCGGACACTAGGGCAGTTCTTC	CASSQPLAGGRTLGQFF
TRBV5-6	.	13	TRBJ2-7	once	TGTGCCAGCAGCTTGGGCTCGGTTATCGAGCAGTACTTC	CASSLGSVIEQYF
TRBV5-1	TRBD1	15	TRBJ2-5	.	TGCGCCAGCAGCTCCGGGACAGGAGCCCAAGAGACCCAGTACTTC	CASSSGTGAQETQYF
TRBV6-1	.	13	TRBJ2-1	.	TGTGCCAGCAGCGGTCGGCAGGTACATGAGCAGTTCTTC	CASSGRQVHEQFF
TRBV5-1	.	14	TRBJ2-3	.	TGCGCCAGCAGCTTGGAGCCAAGCACAGATACGCAGTATTTT	CASSLEPSTDTQYF
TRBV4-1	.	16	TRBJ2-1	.	TGCGCCAGCAGCCAACCCCTCCGAGGCTCCTACAATGAGCAGTTCTTC	CASSQPLRGSYNEQFF
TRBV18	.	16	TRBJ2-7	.	TGTGCCAGCTCACCAGCAAACAAGGCTGGCATGGGAGAGCAGTACTTC	CASSPANKAGMGEQYF
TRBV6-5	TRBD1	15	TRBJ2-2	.	TGTGCCAGCAGGAGTGGGACAGCGAACACCGGGGAGCTGTTTTTT	CASRSGTANTGELFF
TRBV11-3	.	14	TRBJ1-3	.	TGTGCCAGCAGCCCTCACAGGGACGCCAACACCATATATTTT	CASSPHRDANTIYF
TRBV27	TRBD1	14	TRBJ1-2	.	TGTGCCAGCAGCCCCCTGGACAGGGGCTATGGCTACACCTTC	CASSPLDRGYGYTF
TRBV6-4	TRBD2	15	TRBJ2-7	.	TGTGCCAGCAGTGTGCGTACTAGCGGTCCCTACGAGCAGTACTTC	CASSVRTSGPYEQYF
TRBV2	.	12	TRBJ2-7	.	TGTGCCAGCAGTGGTGGCGGCTACGAGCAGTACTTC	CASSGGGYEQYF
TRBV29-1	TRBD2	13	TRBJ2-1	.	TGCAGCGGGTATAGCGGGAGTACTAATGAGCAGTTCTTC	CSGYSGSTNEQFF
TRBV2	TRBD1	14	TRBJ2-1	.	TGTGCCAGGCGAGGGACAGGGGGCCGTCTTGAGCAGTTCTTC	CARRGTGGRLEQFF
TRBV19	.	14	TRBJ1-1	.	TGTGCCAGTAGTATCAAGGGAGGGAACACTGAAGCTTTCTTT	CASSIKGGNTEAFF
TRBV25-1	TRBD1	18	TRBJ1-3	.	TGTGCCAGCAGTGTAGACAGGGTCCCTTTTGCATCTGGAAACACCATATATTTT	CASSVDRVPFASGNTIYF
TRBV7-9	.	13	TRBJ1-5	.	TGTGCCAGCAGCTTATATGGGAATCAGCCCCAGCATTTT	CASSLYGNQPQHF
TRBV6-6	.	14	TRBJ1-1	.	TGTGCCAGCAGTCACAAAACCCGGAACACTGAAGCTTTCTTT	CASSHKTRNTEAFF
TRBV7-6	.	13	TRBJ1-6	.	TGTGCCAGCAGCTTATGGCGGGATTCACCCCTCCACTTT	CASSLWRDSPLHF
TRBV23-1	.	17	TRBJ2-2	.	TGCGCCAGCAGTCAATCGCGGCAGCCCTACTGCCCCGGGGAGCTGTTTTTT	CASSQSRQPYCPGELFF
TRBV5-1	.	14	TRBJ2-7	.	TGCGCCAGCAGCGCCCAGGGTCTGGCAAGCGAGCAGTACTTC	CASSAQGLASEQYF
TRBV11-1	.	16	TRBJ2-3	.	TGTGCCAGCAGCCCGGGGCTGGGGCTGCCGACAGATACGCAGTATTTT	CASSPGLGLPTDTQYF
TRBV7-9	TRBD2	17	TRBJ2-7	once	TGTGCCAGCAGCCTAGGGGTGGGACTAGCGGGAACCTACGAGCAGTACTTC	CASSLGVGLAGTYEQYF
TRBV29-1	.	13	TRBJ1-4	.	TGCAGCGTTGATGAGGGGCATAATGAAAAACTGTTTTTT	CSVDEGHNEKLFF
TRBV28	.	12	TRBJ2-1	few	TGTGCCAGCAGTATGCCGGCCAATGAGCAGTTCTTC	CASSMPANEQFF
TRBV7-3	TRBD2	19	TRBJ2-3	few	TGTGCCAGCAGCTTGTGGTTTGTAGCGGGAGGCCCGTCGGCAGATACGCAGTATTTT	CASSLWFVAGGPSADTQYF